The present TCR beta chain was sequenced within a study of blood T cell repertoires in COVID-19. Study background: Donors in the United States, Italy and Spain gave samples during acute or convalescent COVID-19.

The CDR3 runs to 15 residues. Germline assignment: CDR1 SGHRS and CDR2 YFSETQ. V trimming: 4 bases; J trimming: 8 bases; junction bases outside the gene matches: 13. Clones were read by immunoSEQ multiplex PCR, and TCRdb kept only the in-frame ones, dropping some. The profile shows around 130,000 clones, approximately 87% of them singletons. The specimen sequenced was peripheral blood. The chain uses TRBV5-1 and TRBJ1-1, with 8 bases aligning to TRBD1. The sequence came from a woman aged 45-60 years with acute or convalescent COVID-19. CDR3: CASSPVQGGMEEAFF. The CDR3 nucleotides are TGCGCCAGCAGCCCGGTACAGGGGGGTATGGAGGAAGCTTTCTTT.